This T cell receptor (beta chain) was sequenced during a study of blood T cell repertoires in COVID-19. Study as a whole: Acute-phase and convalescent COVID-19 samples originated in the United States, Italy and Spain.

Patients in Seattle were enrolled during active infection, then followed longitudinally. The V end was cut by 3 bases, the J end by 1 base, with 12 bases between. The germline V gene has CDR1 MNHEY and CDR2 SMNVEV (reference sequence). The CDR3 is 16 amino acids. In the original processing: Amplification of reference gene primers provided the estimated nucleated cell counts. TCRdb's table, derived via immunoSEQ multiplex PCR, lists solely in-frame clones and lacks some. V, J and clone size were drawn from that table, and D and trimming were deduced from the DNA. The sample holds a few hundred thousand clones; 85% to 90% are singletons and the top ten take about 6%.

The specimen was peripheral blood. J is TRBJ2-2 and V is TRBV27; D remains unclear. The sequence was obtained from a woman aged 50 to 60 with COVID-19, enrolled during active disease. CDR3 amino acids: CASSFPLTGNTGELFF. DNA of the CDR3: TGTGCCAGCAGTTTCCCCCTTACCGGGAACACCGGGGAGCTGTTTTTT.